The 17 T cell receptor beta chains below all came from one sample that was sequenced in a study of T cell responses to AZD1222 COVID-19 vaccine. Method: immunoSEQ multiplex PCR; TCRdb's copy keeps in-frame clones and lacks some. The sample holds over 140,000 clones, 92% seen once. This sample comprised peripheral blood, obtained on day 0 of AZD1222 vaccination. The source is an adult in good health.

The chain links TRBV25-1 to TRBJ2-1, with D tentatively TRBD1 (5 bases). CDR1 and CDR2 (germline): MGHDK, SYGVNS. Between the trimmed V and J ends, which lost 6 bases and 0 bases, there was a span of 12 bases. This CDR3 comprises 15 residues. CDR3 loop: CASRSQGSSYNEQFF. The CDR3 DNA sequence: TGTGCCAGCAGATCCCAGGGTAGCTCCTACAATGAGCAGTTCTTC.

Of note for this clone: The same CDR3 can be traced to other DNA sequences in this sample. This chain links TRBV27 with TRBJ2-7; D is unresolved. CDR1 MNHEY and CDR2 SMNVEV come from the germline V gene (reference sequence). The CDR3 is made up of 13 amino acids. Trimming pared 2 bases from V and 2 bases from J, leaving 7 bases between. The CDR3 nucleotides read TGTGCCAGCAGTTTAAGTCCGACCTACGAGCAGTACTTC. It specifies CASSLSPTYEQYF.

The chain is built from TRBV2 and TRBJ1-5, with 8 positions matching TRBD1. CDR1 SNHLY and CDR2 FYNNEI come from the germline V gene. This CDR3 is built from 14 residues. Trimming took 3 bases from V and 5 from J; bases not matched to a gene: 3. CDR3 DNA sequence: TGTGCCAGCAGTGACCGGACAGGGCATCAGCCCCAGCATTTT. Translated: CASSDRTGHQPQHF. Variable domain in full (rest from reference TRBV2 and TRBJ1-5): EPEVTQTPSHQVTQMGQEVILRCVPISNHLYFYWYRQILGQKVEFLVSFYNNEISEKSEIFDDQFSVERPDGSNFTLKIRSTKLEDSAMYFCASSDRTGHQPQHFGDGTRLSIL.

This clone was counted a single time. The chain recombines TRBV29-1 with TRBJ2-1, with 10 bases aligning to TRBD1. The trim removed 6 bases at V and 0 bases at J, leaving 5 bases unmatched. The CDR3 is made up of 15 amino acids. CDR1 is SQVTM and CDR2 is ANQGSEA in the germline V gene. The CDR3 loop reads CSVGTGVSSYNEQFF. DNA for the CDR3: TGCAGCGTCGGGACAGGGGTCAGCTCCTACAATGAGCAGTTCTTC.

This clone was counted a single time. The chain links TRBV15 to TRBJ2-7; TRBD1 matches at 11 bases. Germline-derived CDR1 and CDR2 are LNHNV and YYDKDF (reference sequence). The CDR3 totals 14 residues. Losses at the gene ends were 5 bases for V and 3 bases for J; bases not matched to a gene: 3. The CDR3 DNA reads TGTGCCACCAGCGTCGGGACAGGGGGCTACGAGCAGTACTTC. Translation: CATSVGTGGYEQYF.

The rearrangement links TRBV12-5 to TRBJ1-1, with D unresolved. There are 13 residues in the CDR3. CDR1 is LGHNT, CDR2 FRNRAP, per germline. V was clipped by 2 bases and J by 7 bases, with 11 bases between them. The CDR3 DNA is TGTGCTAGTGGTTTGACCACTGAGGGTGAAGCTTTCTTT. As protein: CASGLTTEGEAFF. Looking up the rest from reference TRBV12-5 and TRBJ1-1 gives the full variable domain: DARVTQTPRHKVTEMGQEVTMRCQPILGHNTVFWYRQTMMQGLELLAYFRNRAPLDDSGMPKDRFSAEMPDATLATLKIQPSEPRDSAVYFCASGLTTEGEAFFGQGTRLTVV.

The chain combines TRBV28 with TRBJ2-5; D possibly corresponds to TRBD1 (6 bases). Per germline, CDR1 MDHEN and CDR2 SYDVKM. The CDR3 has 14 amino acids. Trimming removed 4 bases from V and 2 bases from J, with 11 bases in between. This CDR3 reads CASSSSRGQETQYF. CDR3 nucleotides: TGTGCCAGCAGTTCCTCTAGGGGGCAAGAGACCCAGTACTTC.

This rearrangement joins TRBV24-1 to TRBJ2-2; 8 nucleotides match TRBD1. There are 17 residues in the CDR3. Germline CDR1 KGHDR, CDR2 SFDVKD. V trimming: 3 bases; J trimming: 5 bases; junction bases outside the gene matches: 10. The CDR3 is CATSDHLDRGETGELFF. CDR3 nucleotides: TGTGCCACCAGTGATCACCTCGACAGGGGAGAGACCGGGGAGCTGTTTTTT.

The chain carries TRBV19 and TRBJ1-5; D call uncertain. The CDR3 consists of 14 residues. Trimming removed 5 bases from V and 5 bases from J, with 13 bases in between. Germline lookup yields CDR1 LNHDA and CDR2 SQIVND (reference sequence). The CDR3 reads CASSAPLFDQPQHF. The CDR3 DNA sequence: TGTGCCAGTAGTGCCCCTCTCTTCGATCAGCCCCAGCATTTT.

The chain recombines TRBV15 with TRBJ2-1; 9 bases are shared with TRBD2. With V trimmed by 1 base and J by 6 bases, 1 base remained unmatched. Germline V gives CDR1 LNHNV, CDR2 YYDKDF (reference sequence). The CDR3 sequence is 14 residues long. The CDR3 DNA is TGTGCCACCAGCAGAGGCGGGAGGGGCAATGAGCAGTTCTTC. Protein sequence: CATSRGGRGNEQFF.

The CDR3 DNA reads TGTGCCACCAGTGACCGGGACAACAAAAACATTCAGTACTTC. It codes for CATSDRDNKNIQYF. This chain uses TRBV24-1 with TRBJ2-4; D is perhaps TRBD1 (6 bases). The germline CDR1 and CDR2 sequences are KGHDR and SFDVKD. The CDR3 runs 14 residues. V was clipped by 4 bases and J by 3 bases, with 9 bases between them.

This clone was observed a handful of times. The chain recombines TRBV5-1 with TRBJ1-3; D is unclear. Per the germline V gene, CDR1 is SGHRS and CDR2 is YFSETQ. The CDR3 extends over 13 amino acids. Between the trimmed V and J ends, which lost 4 bases and 4 bases, there was a span of 9 bases. DNA of the CDR3: TGCGCCAGCAGCCCAGCCACGGGAAACACCATATATTTT. Its protein is CASSPATGNTIYF. The variable domain in full, completed from reference TRBV5-1 and TRBJ1-3, reads KAGVTQTPRYLIKTRGQQVTLSCSPISGHRSVSWYQQTPGQGLQFLFEYFSETQRNKGNFPGRFSGRQFSNSRSEMNVSTLELGDSALYLCASSPATGNTIYFGEGSWLTVV.

In DNA, the CDR3 is TGTGCCAGCTCACCACCTCCAGCGAGCGCGAACACCATATATTTT. Translated, it gives CASSPPPASANTIYF. This chain joins TRBV18 and TRBJ1-3; D not certain. This CDR3 contains 15 residues. Between the trimmed V and J ends, which lost 0 bases and 7 bases, there was a span of 13 bases. Germline CDR1 reads KGHSH; CDR2 reads LQKENI.

The gene calls are TRBV2 and TRBJ2-3; D not certain. Per the germline V gene, CDR1 is SNHLY and CDR2 is FYNNEI. The CDR3 length is 12 residues. V lost 7 bases and J 5 bases, leaving 10 bases between the germline ends. The CDR3 region is CASIRNGDTQYF. The DNA for the CDR3 is TGTGCCAGCATCCGGAATGGAGATACGCAGTATTTT. Drawing the rest from reference TRBV2 and TRBJ2-3, the complete variable domain is EPEVTQTPSHQVTQMGQEVILRCVPISNHLYFYWYRQILGQKVEFLVSFYNNEISEKSEIFDDQFSVERPDGSNFTLKIRSTKLEDSAMYFCASIRNGDTQYFGPGTRLTVL.

The rearrangement joins TRBV7-8 to TRBJ2-7; TRBD1 might be the D (5 bases). The CDR3 consists of 17 residues. CDR1 is SGHVS, CDR2 FQNEAQ, per germline. Trimming removed 5 bases at V and 5 bases at J, with 25 bases between. This chain's CDR3 is CASSLPLVGEGHHEQYF. The CDR3 DNA reads TGTGCCAGCAGCCTTCCTTTGGTCGGTGAAGGACACCACGAGCAGTACTTC.

This clone was seen only once. The rearrangement links TRBV7-9 to TRBJ1-5; no definite D call. The germline V gene has CDR1 SEHNR and CDR2 FQNEAQ (reference sequence). The CDR3 contains 14 residues. The germline V and J ends were trimmed by 4 bases and 0 bases, with 7 bases remaining between them. The CDR3 sequence: CASSSSDSNQPQHF. Written as DNA, the CDR3 is TGTGCCAGCAGCTCCTCAGATAGCAATCAGCCCCAGCATTTT. The full variable domain, completed using reference TRBV7-9 and TRBJ1-5, is DTGVSQNPRHKITKRGQNVTFRCDPISEHNRLYWYRQTLGQGPEFLTYFQNEAQLEKSRLLSDRFSAERPKGSFSTLEIQRTEQGDSAMYLCASSSSDSNQPQHFGDGTRLSIL.

CDR3 nucleotides: TGTGCCAGCAGGAACACAGATACGCAGTATTTT. Its translation: CASRNTDTQYF. V and J are TRBV7-2 and TRBJ2-3, with unresolved D. The CDR3 is 11 amino acids. Trimming took off 6 bases at V and 2 bases at J, with 3 bases between the two ends. Germline assignment: CDR1 SGHTA and CDR2 FQGNSA.